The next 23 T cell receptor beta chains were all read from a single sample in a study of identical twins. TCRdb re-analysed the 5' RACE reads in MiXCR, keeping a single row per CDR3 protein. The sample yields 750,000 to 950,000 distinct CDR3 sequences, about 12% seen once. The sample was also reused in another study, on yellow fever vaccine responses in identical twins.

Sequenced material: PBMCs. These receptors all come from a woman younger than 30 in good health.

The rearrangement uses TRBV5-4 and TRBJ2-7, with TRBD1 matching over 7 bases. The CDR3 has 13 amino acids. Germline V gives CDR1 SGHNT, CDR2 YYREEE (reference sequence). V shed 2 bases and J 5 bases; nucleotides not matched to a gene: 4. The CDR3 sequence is CASSLSDRNEQYF. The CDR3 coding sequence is TGTGCCAGCAGCTTATCGGACAGGAACGAGCAGTACTTC.

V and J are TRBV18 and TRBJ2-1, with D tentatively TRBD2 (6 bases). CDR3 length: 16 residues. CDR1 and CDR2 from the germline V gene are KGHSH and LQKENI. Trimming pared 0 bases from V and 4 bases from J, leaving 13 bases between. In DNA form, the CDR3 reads TGTGCCAGCTCACCACCTTATGGGACTGGTTACAATGAGCAGTTCTTC. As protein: CASSPPYGTGYNEQFF.

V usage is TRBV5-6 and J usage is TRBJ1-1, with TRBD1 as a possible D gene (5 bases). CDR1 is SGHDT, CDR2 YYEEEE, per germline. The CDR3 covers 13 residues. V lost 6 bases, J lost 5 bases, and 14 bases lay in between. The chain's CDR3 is CASTPGGTTEAFF. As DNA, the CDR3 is TGTGCCAGCACTCCGGGGGGAACAACTGAAGCTTTCTTT.

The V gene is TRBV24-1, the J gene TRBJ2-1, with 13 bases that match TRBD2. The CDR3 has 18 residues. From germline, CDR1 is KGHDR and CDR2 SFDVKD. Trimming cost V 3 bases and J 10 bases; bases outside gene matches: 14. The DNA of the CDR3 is TGTGCCACCAGTGATCCCCGGGGTACTAGCGGGAGGGCCGGGGAGCAGTTCTTC. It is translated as CATSDPRGTSGRAGEQFF.

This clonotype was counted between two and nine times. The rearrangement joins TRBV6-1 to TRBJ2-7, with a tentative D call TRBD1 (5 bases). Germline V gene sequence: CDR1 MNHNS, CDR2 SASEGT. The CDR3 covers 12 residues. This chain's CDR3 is CASSREFYVQYV. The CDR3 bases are TGTGCCAGCTCCAGGGAATTTTACGTGCAGTACGTC.

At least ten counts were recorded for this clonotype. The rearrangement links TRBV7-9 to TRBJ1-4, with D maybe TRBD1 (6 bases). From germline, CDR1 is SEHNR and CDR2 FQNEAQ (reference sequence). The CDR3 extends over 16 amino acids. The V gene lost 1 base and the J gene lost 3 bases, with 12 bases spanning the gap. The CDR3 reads CASSLGGGQANEKLFF. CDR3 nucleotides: TGTGCCAGCAGCTTAGGGGGGGGACAAGCTAATGAAAAACTGTTTTTT.

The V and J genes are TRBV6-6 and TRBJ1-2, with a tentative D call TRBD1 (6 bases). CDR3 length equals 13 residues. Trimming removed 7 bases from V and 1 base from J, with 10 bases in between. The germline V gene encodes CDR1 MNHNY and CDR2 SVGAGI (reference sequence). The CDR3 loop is CASTLQGNYGYTF. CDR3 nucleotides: TGTGCCAGCACCTTACAGGGTAACTATGGCTACACCTTC.

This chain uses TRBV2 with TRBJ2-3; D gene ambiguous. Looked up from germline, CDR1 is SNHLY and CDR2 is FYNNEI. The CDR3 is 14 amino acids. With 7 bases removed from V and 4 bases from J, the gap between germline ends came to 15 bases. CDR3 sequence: CASKGPTVADTQYF. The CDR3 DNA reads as TGTGCCAGCAAAGGGCCCACGGTCGCAGATACGCAGTATTTT.

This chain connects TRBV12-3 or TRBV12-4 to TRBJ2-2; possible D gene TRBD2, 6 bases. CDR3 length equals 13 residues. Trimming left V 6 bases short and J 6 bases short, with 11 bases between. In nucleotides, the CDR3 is TGTGCCAGCAGCCGGGGGACCCCCGGGGAGCTGTTTTTT. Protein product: CASSRGTPGELFF.

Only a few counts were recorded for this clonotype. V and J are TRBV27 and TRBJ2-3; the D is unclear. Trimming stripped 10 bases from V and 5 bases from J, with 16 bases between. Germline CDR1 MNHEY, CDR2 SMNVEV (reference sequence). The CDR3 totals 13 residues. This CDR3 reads CANGPGRGDTQYF. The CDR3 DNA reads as TGTGCCAACGGGCCGGGCCGTGGAGATACGCAGTATTTT.

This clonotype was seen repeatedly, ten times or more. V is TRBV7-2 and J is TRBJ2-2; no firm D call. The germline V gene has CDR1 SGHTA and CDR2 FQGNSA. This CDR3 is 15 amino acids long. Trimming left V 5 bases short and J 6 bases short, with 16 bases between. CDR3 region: CASSTYVRASGELFF. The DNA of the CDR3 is TGTGCCAGCAGCACCTACGTAAGGGCGTCCGGGGAGCTGTTTTTT.

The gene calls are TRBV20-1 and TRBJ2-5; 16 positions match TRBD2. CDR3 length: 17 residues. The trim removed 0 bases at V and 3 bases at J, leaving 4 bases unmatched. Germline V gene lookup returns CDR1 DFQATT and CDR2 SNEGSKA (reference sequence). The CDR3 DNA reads TGCAGTGCTAGAGAGGGACTAGCGGGAGGGCCTAAAGAGACCCAGTACTTC. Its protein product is CSAREGLAGGPKETQYF.

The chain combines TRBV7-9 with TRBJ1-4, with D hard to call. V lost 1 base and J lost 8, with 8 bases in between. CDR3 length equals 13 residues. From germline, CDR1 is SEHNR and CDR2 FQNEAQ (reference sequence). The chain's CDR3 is CASSLVTGEKLFF. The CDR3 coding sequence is TGTGCCAGCAGCTTAGTAACGGGGGAAAAACTGTTTTTT.

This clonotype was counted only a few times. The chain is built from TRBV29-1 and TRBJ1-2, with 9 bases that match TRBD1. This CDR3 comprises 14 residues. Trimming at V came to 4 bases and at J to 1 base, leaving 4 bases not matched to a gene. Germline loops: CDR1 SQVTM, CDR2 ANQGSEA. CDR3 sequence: CSVALDRGNYGYTF. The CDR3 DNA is TGCAGCGTTGCCCTGGACAGGGGTAACTATGGCTACACCTTC.

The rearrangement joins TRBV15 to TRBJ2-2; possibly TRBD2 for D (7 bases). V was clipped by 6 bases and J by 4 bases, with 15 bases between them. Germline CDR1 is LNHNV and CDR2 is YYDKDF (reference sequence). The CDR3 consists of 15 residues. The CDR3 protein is CATREGGRGTGELFF. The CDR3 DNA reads TGTGCCACCAGGGAGGGGGGGAGAGGCACCGGGGAGCTGTTTTTT.

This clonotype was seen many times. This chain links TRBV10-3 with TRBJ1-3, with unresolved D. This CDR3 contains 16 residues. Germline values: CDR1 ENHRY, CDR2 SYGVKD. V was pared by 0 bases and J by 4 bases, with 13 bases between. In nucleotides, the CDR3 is TGTGCCATCAGTGAGTCGTCGGTGGTCTCGGGAAACACCATATATTTT. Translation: CAISESSVVSGNTIYF.

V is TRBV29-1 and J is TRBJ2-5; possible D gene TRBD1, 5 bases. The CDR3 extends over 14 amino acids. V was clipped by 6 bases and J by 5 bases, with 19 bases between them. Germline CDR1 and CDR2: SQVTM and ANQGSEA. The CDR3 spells CSVRGLGVPETQYF. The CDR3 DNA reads TGCAGCGTCAGAGGCTTAGGGGTGCCGGAGACCCAGTACTTC.

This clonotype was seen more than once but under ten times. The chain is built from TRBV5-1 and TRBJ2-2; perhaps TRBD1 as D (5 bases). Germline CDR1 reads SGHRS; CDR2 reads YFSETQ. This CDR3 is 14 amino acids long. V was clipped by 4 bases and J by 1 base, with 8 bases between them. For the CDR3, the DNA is TGCGCCAGCAGCAACGGACAGAACACCGGGGAGCTGTTTTTT. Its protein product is CASSNGQNTGELFF.

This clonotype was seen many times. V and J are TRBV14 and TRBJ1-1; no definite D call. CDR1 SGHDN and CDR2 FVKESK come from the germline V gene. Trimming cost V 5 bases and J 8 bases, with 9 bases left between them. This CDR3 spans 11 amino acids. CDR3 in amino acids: CASSSGGEAFF. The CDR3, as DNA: TGTGCCAGCAGCTCAGGAGGGGAAGCTTTCTTT.

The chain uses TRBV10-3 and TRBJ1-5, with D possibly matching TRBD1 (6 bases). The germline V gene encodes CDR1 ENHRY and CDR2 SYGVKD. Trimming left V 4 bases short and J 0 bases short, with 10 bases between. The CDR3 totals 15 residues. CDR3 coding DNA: TGTGCCATCAGTGGAGGGGGTGATAGCAATCAGCCCCAGCATTTT. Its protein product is CAISGGGDSNQPQHF.

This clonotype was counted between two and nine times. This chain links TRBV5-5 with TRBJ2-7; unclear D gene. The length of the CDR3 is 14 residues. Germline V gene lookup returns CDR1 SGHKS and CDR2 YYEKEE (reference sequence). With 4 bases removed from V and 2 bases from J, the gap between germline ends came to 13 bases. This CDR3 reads CASSKRTETYEQYV. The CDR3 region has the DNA TGTGCCAGCAGCAAAAGGACGGAGACCTACGAGCAGTACGTC.

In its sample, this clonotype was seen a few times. CDR3 sequence: CSASIWGQTKSGYTF. The CDR3 DNA reads as TGCAGTGCTAGTATATGGGGACAGACAAAGAGTGGCTACACCTTC. The chain combines TRBV20-1 with TRBJ1-2, with 7 nucleotides matching TRBD1. This CDR3 is built from 15 residues. The ends lost 3 bases at V and 7 bases at J; junction bases unmatched: 14. Germline V lookup: CDR1 DFQATT, CDR2 SNEGSKA (reference sequence).

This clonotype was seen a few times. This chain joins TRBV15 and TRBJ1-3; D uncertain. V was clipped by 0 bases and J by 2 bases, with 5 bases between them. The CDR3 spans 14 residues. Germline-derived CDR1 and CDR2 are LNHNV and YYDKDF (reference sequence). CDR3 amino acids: CATSRDITGNTIYF. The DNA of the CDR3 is TGTGCCACCAGCAGAGATATTACTGGAAACACCATATATTTT.